The sequence of this T cell receptor (beta chain) was determined in a study of CD8 T cells in ankylosing spondylitis. On this clonotype itself: The target antigen is unknown.

This CDR3 has 13 amino acids. The J segment lost 8 bases and the V segment lost 4 bases, leaving 3 bases of the junction unmatched. Germline CDR1 is ENHRY and CDR2 is SYGVKD. MiXCR, run by TCRdb on the 5' RACE reads, gives a single entry per CDR3 protein. The table includes 250,000 or so distinct CDR3 sequences, roughly 25% detected once. Notes on the study in general: Relatively rare in peripheral blood, disease-linked clones were also CD8+. Significantly higher representation of disease-linked clones was reported for matched ankylosing spondylitis synovial fluid. Eight highly homologous variants made up a TCR beta motif, and this motif appeared characteristic of ankylosing spondylitis blood. Earlier literature documents some of the motif variants in reactive arthritis synovial fluid and blood.

Input material: blood, either unsorted or a sorted T cell fraction (not recorded which). This sequence originates from a male donor with ankylosing spondylitis or in good health (not recorded which). The J gene is TRBJ2-1, the V gene TRBV10-3, with 9 bases matching TRBD2. The CDR3 DNA is TGTGCCATCAGTGTGGCGGGGGGGCATGAGCAGTTCTTC. It translates to CAISVAGGHEQFF.